This T cell receptor (beta chain) originates from a study of T cell changes during pregnancy in multiple sclerosis. Generated by immunoSEQ multiplex PCR, the TCRdb table keeps only in-frame clones and is missing some. The profile shows about 45,000 clones, less than 90% of them singletons. The CDR3 loop spans 16 amino acids. V lost 4 bases and J lost 0, with 15 bases in between. CDR1 and CDR2 from the germline V gene are SGHDN and FVKESK. The J gene is TRBJ1-1, the V gene TRBV14; a possible D gene is TRBD1 (5 bases). The specimen was CD4+ T cells from peripheral blood mononuclear cells, collected in the first trimester of pregnancy. This TCR derives from a female donor with multiple sclerosis, enrolled in a pregnancy study. CDR3 loop: CASSRLMTALNTEAFF. Written as DNA, the CDR3 is TGTGCCAGCAGCCGACTCATGACAGCTTTGAACACTGAAGCTTTCTTT. The complete variable domain, with remaining parts taken from reference TRBV14 and TRBJ1-1, reads EAGVTQFPSHSVIEKGQTVTLRCDPISGHDNLYWYRRVMGKEIKFLLHFVKESKQDESGMPNNRFLAERTGGTYSTLKVQPAELEDSGVYFCASSRLMTALNTEAFFGQGTRLTVV.